Shown below are 11 T cell receptor beta chains from a single sample sequenced in a study of blood T cell repertoires in COVID-19. The method was immunoSEQ multiplex PCR; TCRdb's version includes in-frame clones alone and lacks a portion of them. This table holds hundreds of thousands of clones, 87% found once. The sample was peripheral blood. Receptor source: a woman between 40 and 50 years old who had recovered from COVID-19.

The rearrangement links TRBV2 to TRBJ2-1; 7 bases are shared with TRBD1. The V segment lost 8 bases and the J segment 7 bases; nucleotides outside the gene matches: 8. The CDR3 covers 13 residues. Looked up from germline, CDR1 is SNHLY and CDR2 is FYNNEI. The CDR3 region has the DNA TGTGCCAGCGAGGGGGCTTTTTCAAATGAGCAGTTCTTC. Amino acid sequence: CASEGAFSNEQFF. Drawing the rest from reference TRBV2 and TRBJ2-1, the complete variable domain is EPEVTQTPSHQVTQMGQEVILRCVPISNHLYFYWYRQILGQKVEFLVSFYNNEISEKSEIFDDQFSVERPDGSNFTLKIRSTKLEDSAMYFCASEGAFSNEQFFGPGTRLTVL.

The V gene is TRBV2, the J gene TRBJ1-2; perhaps TRBD1 as D (6 bases). Trimming took 6 bases from V and 1 from J, leaving 9 bases between them. CDR3 length: 13 amino acids. Germline V CDR1 and CDR2: SNHLY, FYNNEI. The CDR3 is CASSRDINYGYTF. The CDR3 DNA reads as TGTGCCAGCAGCCGGGACATTAACTATGGCTACACCTTC.

The chain uses TRBV2 and TRBJ1-1, with 8 bases matching TRBD1. The length of the CDR3 is 11 residues. With V trimmed by 8 bases and J by 11 bases, 7 bases remained unmatched. CDR1 is SNHLY and CDR2 is FYNNEI in the germline V gene. For the CDR3, the DNA is TGTGCCAGCGAGGGCAGGGGGCTGGCTTTCTTT. Translating it yields CASEGRGLAFF.

The chain carries TRBV9 and TRBJ2-1; TRBD2 aligns across 9 bases. CDR3 length: 15 residues. Germline CDR1 and CDR2: SGDLS and YYNGEE. Trimming at V came to 0 bases and at J to 8 bases, leaving 6 bases not matched to a gene. Here the CDR3 DNA reads TGTGCCAGCAGCGTAGGCGGGGGGGCCGGGGATGAGCAGTTCTTC. This translates into CASSVGGGAGDEQFF.

This CDR3 is CASSLTYYEQYF. Here the CDR3 DNA reads TGTGCCAGCAGCCTGACATACTACGAGCAGTACTTC. V gene TRBV6-6 combines with J gene TRBJ2-7, with D uncertain. V lost 6 bases and J lost 3, with 9 bases in between. The germline gives CDR1 MNHNY, CDR2 SVGAGI (reference sequence). The CDR3 is 12 residues long.

This rearrangement joins TRBV6-5 to TRBJ2-3, with D tentatively TRBD1 (6 bases). This CDR3 spans 14 amino acids. The germline CDR1 and CDR2 sequences are MNHEY and SVGAGI. V was trimmed by 6 bases and J by 0 bases, leaving 10 bases between them. The CDR3 sequence: CASSRTGSTDTQYF. CDR3 DNA: TGTGCCAGCAGCAGAACAGGGAGCACAGATACGCAGTATTTT.

V and J are TRBV6-5 and TRBJ1-3; D is unclear. CDR1 is MNHEY, CDR2 SVGAGI, per germline. The CDR3 spans 15 residues. The ends were cut back, 6 bases at V and 0 bases at J, with 12 bases in the middle. The CDR3 region is CASSPSYHSGNTIYF. DNA for the CDR3: TGTGCCAGCAGCCCGAGTTATCACTCTGGAAACACCATATATTTT.

This chain uses TRBV11-2 with TRBJ2-1; 7 bases match TRBD1. V dropped 2 bases and J dropped 9; count of bases not matched to a gene: 7. The CDR3 length is 14 residues. Germline-derived CDR1 and CDR2 are SGHAT and FQNNGV. CDR3 amino acids: CASSLTTGVSEQFF. The CDR3 DNA sequence: TGTGCCAGCAGCTTAACAACAGGGGTTAGTGAGCAGTTCTTC. The full variable domain, in which reference TRBV11-2 and TRBJ2-1 provide the parts outside the CDR3, is EAGVAQSPRYKIIEKRQSVAFWCNPISGHATLYWYQQILGQGPKLLIQFQNNGVVDDSQLPKDRFSAERLKGVDSTLKIQPAKLEDSAVYLCASSLTTGVSEQFFGPGTRLTVL.

The table lists this clone with a count of one. This rearrangement joins TRBV19 to TRBJ2-7; TRBD1 is a possible D gene (5 bases). Between the trimmed V and J ends, which lost 3 bases and 3 bases, there was a span of 15 bases. Germline V gene data show CDR1 as LNHDA and CDR2 as SQIVND (reference sequence). This CDR3 spans 15 amino acids. Here the CDR3 DNA reads TGTGCCAGTAGTATCCAGGGAAGTGGAGTCTACGAGCAGTACTTC. It is translated as CASSIQGSGVYEQYF. Based on the CDR3 plus reference TRBV19 and TRBJ2-7, the full variable domain is DGGITQSPKYLFRKEGQNVTLSCEQNLNHDAMYWYRQDPGQGLRLIYYSQIVNDFQKGDIAEGYSVSREKKESFPLTVTSAQKNPTAFYLCASSIQGSGVYEQYFGPGTRLTVT.

This rearrangement joins TRBV11-2 to TRBJ1-2; D is unclear. CDR1 is SGHAT and CDR2 is FQNNGV in the germline V gene. CDR3 length equals 15 residues. V was trimmed by 2 bases and J by 3 bases, leaving 13 bases between them. CDR3 DNA: TGTGCCAGCAGCTTAAAGGCGGGCCAGCACTATGGCTACACCTTC. Its translation is CASSLKAGQHYGYTF.

V is TRBV3-1 (or the pseudogene TRBV3-2) and J is TRBJ1-2; TRBD1 might be the D (5 bases). The germline V gene encodes CDR1 LGHDT and CDR2 YNNKEL (reference sequence). Between the trimmed V and J ends, which lost 4 bases and 6 bases, there was a span of 21 bases. The CDR3 has 16 residues. The CDR3 is CASSPPLAGGGHGYTF. The CDR3 DNA reads as TGTGCCAGCAGCCCTCCTCTGGCGGGGGGAGGGCATGGCTACACCTTC.